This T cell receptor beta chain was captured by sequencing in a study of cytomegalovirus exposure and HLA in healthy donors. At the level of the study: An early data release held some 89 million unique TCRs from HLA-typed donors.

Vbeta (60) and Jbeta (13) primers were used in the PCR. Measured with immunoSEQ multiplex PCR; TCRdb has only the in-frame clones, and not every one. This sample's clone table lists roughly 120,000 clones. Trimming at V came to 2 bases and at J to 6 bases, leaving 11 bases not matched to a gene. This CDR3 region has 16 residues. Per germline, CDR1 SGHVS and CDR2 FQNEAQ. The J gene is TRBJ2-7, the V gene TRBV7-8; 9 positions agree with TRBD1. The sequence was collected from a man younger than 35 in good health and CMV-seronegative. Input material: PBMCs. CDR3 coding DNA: TGTGCCAGCAGCTTATTCTTGGGACAGGGTGCCTCCGAGCAGTACTTC. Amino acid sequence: CASSLFLGQGASEQYF.